Each of the 25 T cell receptor beta chains below was sequenced from the same sample in a study of T cells in Graves' hyperthyroidism and ophthalmopathy (dated by TCRdb to 2018 to 2020). The library was built by means of multiplex PCR. The data were produced on an Illumina HiSeq 2000. The TCR beta CDR3 regions were amplified from the RNA transcripts. A first-round RT-PCR of the TCR CDR3 used the HTBI primer set with the Qiagen OneStep RT-PCR kit. The public reads were reprocessed in TCRdb via fastp at Q25 and MiXCR, keeping in-frame beta chains. CDR3 protein sequences are deduplicated, and each keeps its most common genes and DNA. For this sample there are about 400,000 distinct CDR3 sequences; about 13% appear just once. Less than 6.5% of the sample goes to the ten largest clones. The source material was blood. The source of these receptors is a woman between 18 and 29 years old with Graves' hyperthyroidism.

Many counts were recorded for this clonotype. The genes are TRBV28 and TRBJ2-4, with a possible D match to TRBD1 (5 bases). This CDR3 is 17 amino acids long. Germline CDR1 is MDHEN and CDR2 is SYDVKM. V was cut by 5 bases and J by 0 bases, with 17 bases left in between. The DNA of the CDR3 is TGTGCCAGCAGTCCCGTCCGACAGCTACTAGCCAAAAACATTCAGTACTTC. As protein: CASSPVRQLLAKNIQYF. Based on the CDR3 plus reference TRBV28 and TRBJ2-4, the full variable domain is DVKVTQSSRYLVKRTGEKVFLECVQDMDHENMFWYRQDPGLGLRLIYFSYDVKMKEKGDIPEGYSVSREKKERFSLILESASTNQTSMYLCASSPVRQLLAKNIQYFGAGTRLSVL.

V gene TRBV12-3 or TRBV12-4 combines with J gene TRBJ2-7, with 10 nucleotides matching TRBD2. V was pared by 2 bases and J by 6 bases, with 4 bases of the junction left unmatched. This CDR3 region has 14 residues. As DNA, the CDR3 is TGTGCCAGCAGTTTATCTAGCGGGAGTTTCGAGCAGTACTTC. The encoded protein is CASSLSSGSFEQYF.

This clonotype was detected many times. The J gene is TRBJ2-1, the V gene TRBV6-5, with 11 bases lining up with TRBD2. CDR1 is MNHEY, CDR2 SVGAGI, per germline. V lost 0 bases and J lost 6; bases outside the gene matches: 1. There are 15 residues in the CDR3. The CDR3 sequence is CASSYSSGRANEQFF. In DNA, the CDR3 is TGTGCCAGCAGTTACTCTAGCGGGAGGGCCAATGAGCAGTTCTTC.

The chain uses TRBV15 and TRBJ1-4; possibly TRBD1 for D (5 bases). Per germline, CDR1 LNHNV and CDR2 YYDKDF (reference sequence). CDR3 size: 16 residues. Trimming took off 1 base at V and 2 bases at J, with 11 bases between the two ends. In nucleotides, the CDR3 is TGTGCCACCAGCAGAGCGCGGGGGGGGACTAATGAAAAACTGTTTTTT. This translates into CATSRARGGTNEKLFF.

With regard to this clonotype: The conserved phenylalanine or tryptophan normally closing the CDR3 is absent here, so this likely arose from a read error. CDR3 loop: CASSEGYLVGATDTQYS. Written as DNA, the CDR3 is TGTGCCAGCAGTGAAGGTTATCTGGTGGGAGCTACAGATACGCAGTATTCT. This chain uses TRBV6-1 with TRBJ2-3; a possible D gene is TRBD2 (5 bases). CDR3 length: 17 amino acids. The germline V gene encodes CDR1 MNHNS and CDR2 SASEGT. V gave up 1 base and J gave up 3 bases, with 17 bases separating them.

This clonotype was counted many times. The chain links TRBV6-2 or TRBV6-3 to TRBJ2-7; 8 nucleotides agree with TRBD1. Trimming at V came to 0 bases and at J to 2 bases, leaving 6 bases not matched to a gene. This CDR3 has 16 residues. Germline CDR1 reads MNHEY; CDR2 reads SVGEGT. In DNA, the CDR3 is TGTGCCAGCAGTTACTCGGGACAGGATACGACCTACGAGCAGTACTTC. As protein: CASSYSGQDTTYEQYF.

The genes are TRBV10-3 and TRBJ1-5; possible D gene TRBD1, 5 bases. CDR3 length: 14 amino acids. Germline CDR1 reads ENHRY; CDR2 reads SYGVKD. Trimming pared 2 bases from V and 6 bases from J, leaving 11 bases between. The CDR3 loop is CAISEAGIGQPQHF. CDR3 coding DNA: TGTGCCATCAGTGAGGCAGGGATCGGTCAGCCCCAGCATTTT.

This clonotype has a count of ten or more. The rearrangement uses TRBV7-8 and TRBJ1-5; possible D gene TRBD1, 6 bases. Trimming removed 5 bases at V and 6 bases at J, with 14 bases between. CDR1 is SGHVS, CDR2 FQNEAQ, per germline. The CDR3 totals 14 residues. The CDR3 sequence is CASSDLGAIQPQHF. The CDR3 region has the DNA TGTGCCAGCAGCGACCTGGGGGCTATTCAGCCCCAGCATTTT.

The chain recombines TRBV5-6 with TRBJ1-2, with 12 bases that match TRBD1. The V gene end was trimmed by 4 bases and the J gene end by 8 bases; junction bases not matched to a gene: 12. CDR3 length equals 16 residues. CDR1 and CDR2 (germline): SGHDT, YYEEEE. CDR3 DNA: TGTGCCAGCAGCCCCCAGGGACAGGGGGCATTGGGAGGCTACACCTTC. Translation gives CASSPQGQGALGGYTF. The full variable domain, rest sourced from reference TRBV5-6 and TRBJ1-2, is DAGVTQSPTHLIKTRGQQVTLRCSPKSGHDTVSWYQQALGQGPQFIFQYYEEEERQRGNFPDRFSGHQFPNYSSELNVNALLLGDSALYLCASSPQGQGALGGYTFGSGTRLTVV.

This clonotype has a handful of counts. The rearrangement links TRBV29-1 to TRBJ2-1; D possibly corresponds to TRBD2 (6 bases). V shed 7 bases and J shed 8 bases, with 15 bases lying between them. The CDR3 is made up of 12 amino acids. Germline lookup yields CDR1 SQVTM and CDR2 ANQGSEA. For the CDR3, the DNA is TGCAGCGGGACTAAGGTTAGGGATGAGCAGTTCTTC. As protein: CSGTKVRDEQFF.

This clonotype was observed a handful of times. One end of the junction varies from germline; a read error may be responsible. This chain connects TRBV27 to TRBJ2-7; D unresolved. Germline CDR1 reads MNHEY; CDR2 reads SMNVEV (reference sequence). CDR3 length: 15 amino acids. CDR3 DNA sequence: TGTGCCAGCAGTTTACGAGGCGGCCCCTACTACGAGCAGCACTTC. It specifies CASSLRGGPYYEQHF.

The chain recombines TRBV9 with TRBJ2-2, with TRBD2 matching 9 bases. J lost 2 bases, V lost 0 bases, and 2 bases had no gene match. CDR1 is SGDLS and CDR2 is YYNGEE in the germline V gene. The CDR3 loop spans 16 amino acids. CDR3 sequence reads: CASSVGLADNTGELFF. CDR3 DNA: TGTGCCAGCAGCGTAGGACTAGCGGATAACACCGGGGAGCTGTTTTTT. The complete variable domain, with remaining parts taken from reference TRBV9 and TRBJ2-2, reads DSGVTQTPKHLITATGQRVTLRCSPRSGDLSVYWYQQSLDQGLQFLIQYYNGEERAKGNILERFSAQQFPDLHSELNLSSLELGDSALYFCASSVGLADNTGELFFGEGSRLTVL.

In its sample, this clonotype was seen many times. The chain has TRBV2 and TRBJ1-5, with a tentative D call TRBD1 (5 bases). The CDR3 extends over 17 amino acids. The germline V and J ends were trimmed by 2 bases and 0 bases, with 14 bases remaining between them. The V gene's germline CDR1 is SNHLY and CDR2 FYNNEI. DNA for the CDR3: TGTGCCAGCAGTGAACTTAGGCGGGGGGATAGCAATCAGCCCCAGCATTTT. Its translation: CASSELRRGDSNQPQHF.

This clonotype was found many times. The CDR3 loop is CASSLSRVSEAFF. The CDR3 DNA reads TGTGCCAGCAGTTTATCCAGGGTTTCTGAAGCTTTCTTT. The chain links TRBV27 to TRBJ1-1; the D gene is possibly TRBD1 (5 bases). Trimming took 0 bases from V and 6 from J, leaving 8 bases between them. Germline V CDR1 and CDR2: MNHEY, SMNVEV (reference sequence). This CDR3 has 13 residues.

There are many counts of this clonotype. V usage is TRBV27 and J usage is TRBJ1-1; D is possibly TRBD1 (6 bases). From germline, CDR1 is MNHEY and CDR2 SMNVEV (reference sequence). With 0 bases removed from V and 10 bases from J, the gap between germline ends came to 18 bases. CDR3 length: 15 amino acids. The CDR3 reads CASSLSGQGSGGAFF. The CDR3 DNA reads as TGTGCCAGCAGTTTATCGGGGCAGGGGAGTGGTGGAGCTTTCTTT.

This clonotype appeared many times. The chain joins TRBV6-1 to TRBJ2-7; D is unresolved. This CDR3 has 15 amino acids. The germline CDR1 and CDR2 sequences are MNHNS and SASEGT. Trimming removed 6 bases at V and 3 bases at J, with 18 bases between. The chain's CDR3 is CASRSYASQYYEQYF. Here the CDR3 DNA reads TGTGCCAGCAGGTCTTACGCGAGCCAGTACTACGAGCAGTACTTC.

This clonotype was found many times. The chain couples TRBV2 to TRBJ2-3, with 7 nucleotides matching TRBD2. There are 18 residues in the CDR3. With V trimmed by 2 bases and J by 0 bases, 11 bases remained unmatched. CDR1 is SNHLY, CDR2 FYNNEI, per germline. The CDR3 loop reads CASSETGARAGSTDTQYF. Here the CDR3 DNA reads TGTGCCAGCAGTGAAACGGGAGCCCGAGCGGGGAGCACAGATACGCAGTATTTT.

In its sample, this clonotype was seen a few times. The chain is built from TRBV15 and TRBJ2-6; either TRBD1 or TRBD2 may supply D (5 bases each). The germline V gene encodes CDR1 LNHNV and CDR2 YYDKDF (reference sequence). V was clipped by 5 bases and J by 2 bases, with 10 bases between them. CDR3 size: 15 residues. The CDR3 DNA reads TGTGCCACCAGCCGTGGGGGTGCTGGGGCCAACGTCCTGACTTTC. This encodes CATSRGGAGANVLTF.

This clonotype was picked up a small number of times. A much larger clone lies one base from this, so it may be a read error. V is TRBV28 and J is TRBJ2-5; 7 nucleotides agree with TRBD1. This CDR3 has 14 amino acids. CDR1 is MDHEN, CDR2 SYDVKM, per germline. Trimming cost V 6 bases and J 1 base; bases outside gene matches: 5. CDR3 nucleotides: TGTGCCAGCAGCCTGACAGGGATCCAAGAGACCCAGTACTTC. This sequence encodes CASSLTGIQETQYF.

This clonotype was observed at least ten times. The CDR3 loop is CASSLGLAETADTQYF. The CDR3 nucleotides read TGTGCCAGCAGCTTGGGTCTAGCGGAGACGGCAGATACGCAGTATTTT. This sequence joins TRBV5-6 and TRBJ2-3; 7 bases are a match to TRBD2. CDR1 and CDR2 (germline): SGHDT, YYEEEE. CDR3 size: 16 residues. Trimming removed 0 bases from V and 4 bases from J; junction bases left unmatched: 8.

This chain uses TRBV7-9 with TRBJ1-5; a possible D gene is TRBD1 (5 bases). The V end was cut by 2 bases, the J end by 7 bases, with 12 bases between. Germline V gives CDR1 SEHNR, CDR2 FQNEAQ (reference sequence). The CDR3 extends over 14 amino acids. CDR3 loop: CASSLQGPGQPQHF. Written as DNA, the CDR3 is TGTGCCAGCAGCTTACAGGGACCGGGACAGCCCCAGCATTTT.

The chain links TRBV5-6 to TRBJ2-7; D gene ambiguous. The ends were cut back, 0 bases at V and 5 bases at J, with 15 bases in the middle. The CDR3 is 15 amino acids. CDR1 SGHDT and CDR2 YYEEEE come from the germline V gene. CDR3 DNA: TGTGCCAGCAGCTTGGTATCAGGTACCTTAAACGAGCAGTACTTC. As protein: CASSLVSGTLNEQYF.

This clonotype appeared many times. This chain joins TRBV7-2 and TRBJ2-6, with TRBD1 identical over 10 bases. From germline, CDR1 is SGHTA and CDR2 FQGNSA. The CDR3 is 16 residues long. With V trimmed by 5 bases and J by 4 bases, 5 bases remained unmatched. The CDR3 reads CASSRQGAPGANVLTF. CDR3 DNA: TGTGCCAGCAGCAGACAGGGGGCACCGGGGGCCAACGTCCTGACTTTC. Complete variable domain (other parts from reference TRBV7-2 and TRBJ2-6): GAGVSQSPSNKVTEKGKDVELRCDPISGHTALYWYRQSLGQGLEFLIYFQGNSAPDKSGLPSDRFSAERTGGSVSTLTIQRTQQEDSAVYLCASSRQGAPGANVLTFGAGSRLTVL.

This clonotype was detected ten times or more. V gene TRBV5-1 combines with J gene TRBJ1-4; possibly TRBD1 for D (5 bases). The CDR3 has 14 amino acids. The V gene's germline CDR1 is SGHRS and CDR2 YFSETQ. V shed 1 base and J shed 6 bases, with 10 bases lying between them. CDR3 loop: CASSLWGSDEKLFF. The CDR3 DNA follows: TGCGCCAGCAGCTTGTGGGGGTCAGATGAAAAACTGTTTTTT.

Comments on this clonotype: With a much larger clone just one base away, this may be a read error. The chain couples TRBV6-1 to TRBJ1-4; D is undetermined. The length of the CDR3 is 16 residues. Germline V gene data show CDR1 as MNHNS and CDR2 as SASEGT. The CDR3 nucleotides read TGTGCCGGCAGTGAGGGTTCAATCGCAACTAATGAAAAACTGTTTTTT. This gives the protein CAGSEGSIATNEKLFF.